This T cell receptor (beta chain) originates from a study of shared T cell receptors in the human thymus. The germline CDR1 and CDR2 sequences are LNHDA and SQIVND (reference sequence). The CDR3 is 14 residues long. Trimming pared 5 bases from V and 4 bases from J, leaving 9 bases between. Method: immunoSEQ multiplex PCR; TCRdb's copy keeps in-frame clones and lacks some. The sample lists more than 550,000 clones, approximately 85% occurring once. The same specimen was also included in a second study, on human thymus T cells. That report notes: Apparent skewing of V and J gene usage characterized both thymic and blood repertoires.

The sequencing sample was made of thymocytes. The TCR comes from a girl less than two years old with a congenital heart defect. V is TRBV19 and J is TRBJ2-6; possibly TRBD2 for D (6 bases). The CDR3 is CASSAGSGANVLTF. The CDR3 DNA is TGTGCCAGTAGTGCGGGGTCCGGGGCCAACGTCCTGACTTTC.